A single sample gave rise to the 7 T cell receptor beta chains below, sequenced in a study of blood T cell repertoires in COVID-19. The repertoire was sequenced with immunoSEQ multiplex PCR; TCRdb's copy has only in-frame clones and lacks some. The sample includes 200,000 to 250,000 clones, about 90% seen only once; the top ten take approximately 1.4%. Material: peripheral blood. The source is an elderly man with acute or convalescent COVID-19.

The count of this clone is one. The chain carries TRBV28 and TRBJ1-1; TRBD1 aligns across 8 bases. V shed 6 bases, J shed 6 bases, and the junction held 9 bases outside the gene matches. This CDR3 is built from 14 residues. Per the germline V gene, CDR1 is MDHEN and CDR2 is SYDVKM. The CDR3 is CASRQTGATPEAFF. In DNA, the CDR3 is TGTGCCAGCAGACAGACAGGGGCTACGCCTGAAGCTTTCTTT.

The chain joins TRBV7-2 to TRBJ2-1; TRBD2 aligns across 9 bases. CDR1 and CDR2 from the germline V gene are SGHTA and FQGNSA. V shed 1 base, J shed 1 base, and the junction held 8 bases outside the gene matches. CDR3 length equals 18 residues. CDR3 protein: CASSLGRRGGPSYNEQFF. CDR3 bases: TGTGCCAGCAGCTTAGGGAGGCGGGGGGGCCCGTCCTACAATGAGCAGTTCTTC.

The chain uses TRBV7-2 and TRBJ2-1; 13 bases are a match to TRBD2. This CDR3 contains 16 residues. The germline gives CDR1 SGHTA, CDR2 FQGNSA. The ends lost 2 bases at V and 9 bases at J; junction bases unmatched: 7. The CDR3 protein is CASSLTLAGGPAEQFF. In nucleotides, the CDR3 is TGTGCCAGCAGCTTAACACTAGCGGGGGGGCCGGCTGAGCAGTTCTTC. The variable domain in full, completed from reference TRBV7-2 and TRBJ2-1, reads GAGVSQSPSNKVTEKGKDVELRCDPISGHTALYWYRQSLGQGLEFLIYFQGNSAPDKSGLPSDRFSAERTGGSVSTLTIQRTQQEDSAVYLCASSLTLAGGPAEQFFGPGTRLTVL.

The chain joins TRBV7-8 to TRBJ2-2, with 8 bases lining up with TRBD1. Germline assignment: CDR1 SGHVS and CDR2 FQNEAQ. V dropped 5 bases and J dropped 4; count of bases not matched to a gene: 3. CDR3 length: 14 residues. The CDR3 sequence is CASSKGTGTGELFF. The CDR3 DNA follows: TGTGCCAGCAGCAAAGGGACAGGCACCGGGGAGCTGTTTTTT.

The V call is TRBV11-2, the J call TRBJ2-7, with D possibly matching TRBD1 (6 bases). Trimming pared 0 bases from V and 3 bases from J, leaving 21 bases between. The CDR3 is 18 amino acids. Germline CDR1 is SGHAT and CDR2 is FQNNGV. Here the CDR3 reads CASSLDLTGWSLLYEQYF. The CDR3 coding sequence is TGTGCCAGCAGCTTAGATTTGACAGGATGGTCTCTACTCTACGAGCAGTACTTC.

The V and J genes are TRBV6-2 or TRBV6-3 and TRBJ2-2; D possibly corresponds to TRBD2 (6 bases). V was shortened by 5 bases and J by 3 bases, with 13 bases between the two germline ends. The CDR3 length is 15 residues. From germline, CDR1 is MNHEY and CDR2 SVGEGT. DNA of the CDR3: TGTGCCAGCAGTATCCCTAGCGCCTACACCGGGGAGCTGTTTTTT. This translates into CASSIPSAYTGELFF.

The chain has TRBV4-1 and TRBJ1-2; tentative D call: TRBD1 (5 bases). V lost 0 bases and J lost 4, with 9 bases in between. The CDR3 is 14 amino acids. Germline CDR1 reads MGHRA; CDR2 reads YSYEKL. Written as DNA, the CDR3 is TGCGCCAGCAGCCAAGAAAGGGGCTTCTATGGCTACACCTTC. Translated, it gives CASSQERGFYGYTF.